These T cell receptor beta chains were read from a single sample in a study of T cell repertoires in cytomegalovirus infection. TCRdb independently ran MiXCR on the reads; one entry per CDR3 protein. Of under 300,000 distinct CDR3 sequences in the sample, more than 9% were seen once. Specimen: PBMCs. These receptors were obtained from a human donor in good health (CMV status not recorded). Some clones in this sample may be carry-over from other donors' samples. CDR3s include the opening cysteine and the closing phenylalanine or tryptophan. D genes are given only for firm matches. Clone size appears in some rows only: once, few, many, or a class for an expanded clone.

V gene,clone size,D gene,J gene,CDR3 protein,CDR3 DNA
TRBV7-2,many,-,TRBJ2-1,CASTPGSSYNEQFF,TGTGCCAGCACCCCGGGGAGCTCCTACAATGAGCAGTTCTTC
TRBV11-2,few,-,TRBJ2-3,CASSLRANTDTQYF,TGTGCCAGCAGCTTACGGGCAAACACAGATACGCAGTATTTT
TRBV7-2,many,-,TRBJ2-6,CASSISSSSGANVLTF,TGTGCCAGCAGCATATCATCGAGCTCTGGGGCCAACGTCCTGACTTTC
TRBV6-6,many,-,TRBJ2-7,CASSFNPGTETYEQYF,TGTGCCAGCAGTTTCAACCCCGGGACCGAGACCTACGAGCAGTACTTC
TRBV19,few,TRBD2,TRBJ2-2,CASSQRERDGELFF,TGTGCCAGTTCTCAGCGGGAGCGGGACGGGGAGCTGTTTTTT
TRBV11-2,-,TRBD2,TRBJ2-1,CASSLVEGTSGGASKFF,TGTGCCAGCAGCTTAGTAGAGGGGACTAGCGGGGGGGCTTCAAAGTTCTTC
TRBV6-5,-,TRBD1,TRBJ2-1,CASSYSGTGGFEQFF,TGTGCCAGCAGTTACTCGGGAACAGGGGGCTTTGAGCAGTTCTTC
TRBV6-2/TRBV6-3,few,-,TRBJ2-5,CASTQGETQYF,TGTGCCAGCACCCAGGGGGAGACCCAGTACTTC
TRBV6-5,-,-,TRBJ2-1,CASTPQSGGTYNEQFF,TGTGCCAGCACGCCCCAGAGCGGAGGGACCTACAATGAGCAGTTCTTC
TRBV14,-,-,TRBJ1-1,CASAASKGTEAFF,TGTGCCAGCGCGGCGTCTAAGGGCACTGAAGCTTTCTTT
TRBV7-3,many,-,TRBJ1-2,CASSPAGGDGYTF,TGTGCCAGCAGCCCTGCGGGGGGAGATGGCTACACCTTC
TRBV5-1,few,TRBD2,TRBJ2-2,CASRKRGGSDTGELFF,TGCGCCAGCCGCAAACGGGGAGGGAGCGACACCGGGGAGCTGTTTTTT
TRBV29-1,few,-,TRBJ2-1,CSGSESSYNEQFF,TGCAGCGGATCAGAGAGCTCCTACAATGAGCAGTTCTTC
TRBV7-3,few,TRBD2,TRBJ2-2,CASSQRGLGGGELFF,TGTGCCAGCAGCCAAAGGGGACTAGGGGGCGGGGAGCTGTTTTTT
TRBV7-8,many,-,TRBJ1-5,CASSLRQHVSNQPQHF,TGTGCCAGCAGCTTAAGACAGCATGTTAGCAATCAGCCCCAGCATTTT
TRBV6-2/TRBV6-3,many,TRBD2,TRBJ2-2,CASSYSIGTRSGELFF,TGTGCCAGCAGTTACTCGATCGGGACTAGAAGCGGGGAGCTGTTTTTT
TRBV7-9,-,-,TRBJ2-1,CASSLEWGHEQFF,TGTGCCAGCAGCTTGGAGTGGGGGCATGAGCAGTTCTTC
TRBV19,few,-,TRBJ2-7,CASSINPQRADEQYF,TGTGCCAGTAGTATCAACCCCCAGCGTGCAGACGAGCAGTACTTC
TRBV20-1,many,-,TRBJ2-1,CSAIPGRTRNEQFF,TGCAGTGCTATTCCGGGACGCACCAGGAATGAGCAGTTCTTC
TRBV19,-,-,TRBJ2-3,CASSILVADTQYF,TGTGCCAGTAGTATCTTAGTGGCAGATACGCAGTATTTT
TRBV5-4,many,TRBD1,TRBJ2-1,CASGQGRNEQFF,TGTGCCAGCGGACAGGGGAGGAATGAGCAGTTCTTC
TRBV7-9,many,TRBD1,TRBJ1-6,CASSAWDRGRGSPLHF,TGTGCCAGCAGCGCCTGGGACAGGGGGCGAGGATCACCCCTCCACTTT
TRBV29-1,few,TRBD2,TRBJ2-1,CSVEDRSGRAVDEQFF,TGCAGCGTTGAAGATCGTAGCGGGAGGGCCGTCGATGAGCAGTTCTTC
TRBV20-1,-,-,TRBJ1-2,CSANSGPLGYTF,TGCAGTGCTAATTCCGGGCCTCTTGGCTACACCTTC
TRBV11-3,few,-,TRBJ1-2,CASSLGRDRGYTF,TGTGCCAGCAGCTTAGGCAGGGACCGTGGCTACACCTTC
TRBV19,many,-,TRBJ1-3,CASSIGNSGNTIYF,TGTGCCAGTAGTATAGGGAACTCTGGAAACACCATATATTTT
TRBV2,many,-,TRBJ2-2,CASRGSGTGELFF,TGTGCCAGCAGAGGGTCGGGCACCGGGGAGCTGTTTTTT
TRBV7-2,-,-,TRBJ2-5,CASSLAAGLYQETQYF,TGTGCCAGCAGCTTAGCGGCGGGGCTATATCAAGAGACCCAGTACTTC
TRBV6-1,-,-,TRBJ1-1,CASSRGSRGRTEAFF,TGTGCCAGCAGTCGAGGGAGTCGTGGGAGGACTGAAGCTTTCTTT
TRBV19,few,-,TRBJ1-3,CASRQTTSGNTIYF,TGTGCCAGTAGACAGACGACCTCTGGAAACACCATATATTTT
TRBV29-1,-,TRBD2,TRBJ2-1,CSARLAGGPEQFF,TGCAGCGCCCGACTAGCGGGGGGGCCTGAGCAGTTCTTC
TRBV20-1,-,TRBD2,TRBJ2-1,CSASRLADEQFF,TGCAGTGCTAGTAGACTAGCGGATGAGCAGTTCTTC
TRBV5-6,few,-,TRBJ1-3,CASSSPGFTGNTIYF,TGTGCCAGCAGCTCACCAGGGTTTACAGGAAACACCATATATTTT
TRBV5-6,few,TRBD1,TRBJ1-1,CASSDGTGMNTEAFF,TGTGCCAGCAGTGATGGGACAGGGATGAACACTGAAGCTTTCTTT
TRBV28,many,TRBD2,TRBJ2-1,CASSPTAGGPNEQFF,TGTGCCAGCAGTCCCACTGCGGGAGGGCCCAATGAGCAGTTCTTC
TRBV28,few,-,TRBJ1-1,CASMTAGREYTEAFF,TGTGCCAGCATGACGGCGGGGAGGGAGTACACTGAAGCTTTCTTT
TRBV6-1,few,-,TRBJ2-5,CASGANQETQYF,TGTGCCAGTGGGGCCAACCAAGAGACCCAGTACTTC
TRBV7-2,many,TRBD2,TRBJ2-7,CASSLAGGMSAEQYF,TGTGCCAGCAGCTTAGCCGGGGGGATGTCCGCCGAGCAGTACTTC
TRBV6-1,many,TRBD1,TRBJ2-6,CASSAGTGSSGANVLTF,TGTGCCAGCAGTGCCGGGACAGGATCCTCTGGGGCCAACGTCCTGACTTTC
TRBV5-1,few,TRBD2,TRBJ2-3,CASSLASLAGADTQYF,TGCGCCAGCAGCTTGGCCAGCCTAGCGGGAGCAGATACGCAGTATTTT
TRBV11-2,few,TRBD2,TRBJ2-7,CASSLVGREGSEQYF,TGTGCCAGCAGCTTAGTGGGGCGGGAGGGCTCCGAGCAGTACTTC
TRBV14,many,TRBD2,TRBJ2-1,CASSQGSRSGRAKDEQFF,TGTGCCAGCAGCCAAGGATCGCGAAGCGGGAGGGCCAAGGATGAGCAGTTCTTC
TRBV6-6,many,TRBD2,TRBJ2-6,CASSYILAGVLHLSGANVLTF,TGTGCCAGCAGTTACATACTAGCGGGAGTTCTCCACCTCTCTGGGGCCAACGTCCTGACTTTC
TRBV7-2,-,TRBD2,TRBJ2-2,CASSGTGGTGTGELFF,TGTGCCAGCTCCGGGACGGGGGGAACGGGCACCGGGGAGCTGTTTTTT
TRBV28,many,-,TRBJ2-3,CASSLVGGGRDTQYF,TGTGCCAGCAGTTTGGTCGGGGGAGGAAGAGATACGCAGTATTTT
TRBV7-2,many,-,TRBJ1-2,CASTPLGSYGYTF,TGTGCCAGCACCCCTTTGGGGAGCTATGGCTACACCTTC
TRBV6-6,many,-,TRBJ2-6,CASSPVGSGANVLTF,TGTGCCAGCAGTCCGGTGGGCTCTGGGGCCAACGTCCTGACTTTC
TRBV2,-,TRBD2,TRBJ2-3,CARGTSGREDTQYF,TGTGCCAGAGGGACTAGCGGGAGAGAAGATACGCAGTATTTT
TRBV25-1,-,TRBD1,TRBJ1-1,CASGNTGTGDTEAFF,TGTGCCAGCGGGAACACCGGGACAGGGGACACTGAAGCTTTCTTT
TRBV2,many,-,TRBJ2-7,CASSEAQVEQYF,TGTGCCAGCAGTGAAGCGCAAGTCGAGCAGTACTTC
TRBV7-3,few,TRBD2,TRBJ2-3,CASSLSGGAGLDTQYF,TGTGCCAGCAGCTTGAGCGGGGGGGCCGGATTAGATACGCAGTATTTT
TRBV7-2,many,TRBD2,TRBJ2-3,CASSPGKLAGGPGDTQYF,TGTGCCAGCAGCCCGGGCAAACTAGCGGGGGGGCCAGGAGATACGCAGTATTTT
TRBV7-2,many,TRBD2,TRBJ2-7,CASSLLAAQGSYEQYF,TGTGCCAGCAGTCTCCTAGCGGCCCAGGGCTCCTACGAGCAGTACTTC
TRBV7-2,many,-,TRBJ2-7,CASSLEGTSQYEQYF,TGTGCCAGCAGCTTAGAGGGTACTTCTCAGTACGAGCAGTACTTC
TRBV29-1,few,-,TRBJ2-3,CSVDRRLPPDTQYF,TGCAGCGTTGATAGGCGGCTCCCTCCGGATACGCAGTATTTT
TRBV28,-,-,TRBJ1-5,CASTSGVQPQHF,TGTGCCAGCACCTCAGGGGTACAGCCCCAGCATTTT